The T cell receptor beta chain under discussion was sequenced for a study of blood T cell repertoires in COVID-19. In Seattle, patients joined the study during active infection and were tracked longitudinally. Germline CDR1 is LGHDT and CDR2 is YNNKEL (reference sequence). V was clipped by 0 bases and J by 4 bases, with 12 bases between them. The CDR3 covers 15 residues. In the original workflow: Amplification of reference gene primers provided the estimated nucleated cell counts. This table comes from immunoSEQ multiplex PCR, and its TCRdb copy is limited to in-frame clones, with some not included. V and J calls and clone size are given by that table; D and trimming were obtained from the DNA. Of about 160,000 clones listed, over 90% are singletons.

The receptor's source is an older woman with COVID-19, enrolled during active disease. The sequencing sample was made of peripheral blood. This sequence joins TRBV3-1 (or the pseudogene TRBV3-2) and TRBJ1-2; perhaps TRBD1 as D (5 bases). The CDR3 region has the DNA TGTGCCAGCAGCCAAGAGCAGGGTGCGGTCTATGGCTACACCTTC. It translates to CASSQEQGAVYGYTF.